This T cell receptor beta chain was sequenced for a study of T cells in localized non-small cell lung cancer. TCRdb's copy holds only in-frame clones and misses some; the assay was immunoSEQ multiplex PCR. Among about 59,000 clones listed, approximately 90% were seen once. V dropped 3 bases and J dropped 6; count of bases not matched to a gene: 25. Germline V gene sequence: CDR1 ENHRY, CDR2 SYGVKD. The CDR3 is made up of 21 amino acids. The clonotype comes from a man between 35 and 75 years old with stage I squamous cell lung carcinoma. Sequencing used peripheral blood, obtained before any cancer treatment. This chain connects TRBV10-3 to TRBJ2-1; 8 bases align to TRBD2. CDR3 sequence (DNA): TGTGCCATCAGTGATCCTTCCGGGACTAGATTATCAGGAGCACTGGGCAATGAGCAGTTCTTC. Translation gives CAISDPSGTRLSGALGNEQFF.